This T cell receptor beta chain was sequenced for a study of cytomegalovirus exposure and HLA in healthy donors. The PCR ran on 60 Vbeta and 13 Jbeta primers. Using immunoSEQ multiplex PCR, the repertoire was profiled, and TCRdb retains in-frame clones only, with some absent. The table records fewer than 250,000 clones, over 70% of them present only once. In nominal health when sampled, donors likely had unrecorded immune exposures nonetheless. Points from the study as a whole: The authors judged a highly shared variant cluster likely a sequencing artifact. Researchers reported from a later analysis that most CMV-associated TCR beta chains appeared HLA-restricted.

This clone has just a few counts. Its specificity is not known. J lost 3 bases, V lost 4 bases, and 2 bases had no gene match. Germline V CDR1 and CDR2: MNHEY, SMNVEV (reference sequence). This CDR3 is 14 amino acids long. Material: PBMCs. This chain links TRBV27 with TRBJ2-7, with 11 positions matching TRBD1. The receptor comes from a woman aged 30 to 39 in good health and CMV-seropositive. The CDR3 coding sequence is TGTGCCAGCAGTTGGGGGACAGGGGGCTACGAGCAGTACTTC. Protein sequence: CASSWGTGGYEQYF.